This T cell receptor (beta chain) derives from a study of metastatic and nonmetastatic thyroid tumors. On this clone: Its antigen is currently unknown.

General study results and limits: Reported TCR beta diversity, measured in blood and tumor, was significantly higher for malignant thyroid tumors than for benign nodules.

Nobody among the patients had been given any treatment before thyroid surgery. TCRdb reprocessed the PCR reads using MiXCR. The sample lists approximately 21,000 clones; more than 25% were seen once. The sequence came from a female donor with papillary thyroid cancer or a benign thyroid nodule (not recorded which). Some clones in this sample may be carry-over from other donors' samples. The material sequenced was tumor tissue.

In DNA, the CDR3 is TGTGCCAGCAGCTTAGTGGGGGGGCGGACGACTAGCACAGATACGCAGTATTTT. Amino acids: CASSLVGGRTTSTDTQYF. V and J are TRBV13 and TRBJ2-3; D is possibly TRBD2 (7 bases). The V end was cut by 1 base, the J end by 0 bases, with 17 bases between. The CDR3 length is 18 residues. Germline CDR1 is PRHDT and CDR2 is FYEKMQ (reference sequence).